This is a list of T cell receptor beta chains from one sample in a study of cytomegalovirus exposure and HLA in healthy donors. The table came from immunoSEQ multiplex PCR; TCRdb's copy has only in-frame clones and leaves some out. In the table there are some 150,000 clones, roughly 80% of which are singletons. The sequencing sample was made of PBMCs. The source is a man between 25 and 39 years old in good health and CMV-seropositive. Both conserved end residues are trimmed from each CDR3. A D gene is named only where the DNA matches it firmly.

J gene	V gene	CDR3 length	D gene	CDR3 protein
TRBJ1-4	TRBV19	12	TRBD1	ASKSTGGFEELF
TRBJ1-2	TRBV19	13	-	ASSMVEGRGYGYT
TRBJ2-3	TRBV27	13	-	ASSLTGSSPDTQY
TRBJ2-1	TRBV5-1	11	TRBD1	ASRWTGGDEQF
TRBJ1-2	TRBV11-2	10	-	ASSLRGTKHT
TRBJ2-2	TRBV28	13	-	ASILGTPNTGELF
TRBJ1-4	TRBV4-1	12	-	ASSRTLTNEKLF
TRBJ2-2	TRBV5-4	12	TRBD1	ASSPGQGTGELF
TRBJ1-2	TRBV6-5	13	-	ASSFRRVANYGYT
TRBJ2-5	TRBV7-6	13	-	ASSLVASLAWTQY